The rows below give T cell receptor beta chains drawn from one sample of a study of T cells in Graves' hyperthyroidism and ophthalmopathy. A single record per CDR3 protein comes from TCRdb applying MiXCR to the multiplex PCR reads. The profile shows about 400,000 distinct CDR3 sequences, roughly an eighth of them singletons. Sequencing used blood. The receptors derive from a woman younger than 30 with Graves' hyperthyroidism. CDR3s include the opening cysteine and the closing phenylalanine or tryptophan. Each record gives: J gene, D gene, V gene, clone size, CDR3 DNA, CDR3 protein. The D gene is left open where the match is weak. Expanded clones get a size class; other rows say once, few or many, or leave the size out.

TRBJ1-1 | TRBD1 | TRBV29-1 | . | TGCAGCGTTGAACCGACAGGGGCTAGGACTGAAGCTTTCTTT | CSVEPTGARTEAFF
TRBJ2-1 | . | TRBV14 | . | TGTGCCAGCAGCCAAGCGAACGACAATGAGCAGTTCTTC | CASSQANDNEQFF
TRBJ2-1 | TRBD2 | TRBV20-1 | many | TGCAGTGCCGAAGGGACTAGACATCGGAATGAGCAGTTCTTC | CSAEGTRHRNEQFF
TRBJ1-5 | . | TRBV27 | many | TGTGCCAGCAGTCGTGGGCAGGGGAGCTATCAGCCCCAGCATTTT | CASSRGQGSYQPQHF
TRBJ1-2 | . | TRBV7-9 | many | TGTGCCAGCAGCTCCCAACCCCGGGGTCCCAACTATGGCTACACCTTC | CASSSQPRGPNYGYTF
TRBJ2-1 | . | TRBV19 | . | TGTGCCTCCCATAGGGGGGCGCGTGGCAATGAGCAGCTCTTC | CASHRGARGNEQLF
TRBJ2-7 | TRBD2 | TRBV7-9 | . | TGTGCCAGCAGCTCCAAACTAGCGTCCTACGAGCAATACTTC | CASSSKLASYEQYF
TRBJ2-2 | TRBD1 | TRBV24-1 | many | TGTGCCACCAGTGATGGGGACAGGTGGGGCGGGGAGCTGTTTTTT | CATSDGDRWGGELFF
TRBJ2-1 | . | TRBV14 | . | TGTGCCAGCAGCCAAGCCCTACCTACAAAGTCGGCGGTAGGGTACAATGAGCAGTTCTTC | CASSQALPTKSAVGYNEQFF
TRBJ1-6 | . | TRBV4-1 | few | TGCGCCAGCAGCCAAGTGGATATGGGGTTGGCAGGGAATTCACCCCTCCACTTT | CASSQVDMGLAGNSPLHF
TRBJ2-3 | . | TRBV5-5 | many | TGTGCCAGCAAGGCCGGGGGCGCAGATACGCAGTATTTT | CASKAGGADTQYF
TRBJ2-1 | . | TRBV12-3/TRBV12-4 | many | TGTGCCAGCAGTTTATTAGGACAGCCCTACAATGAGCAGTTCTTC | CASSLLGQPYNEQFF
TRBJ2-1 | . | TRBV19 | . | TGTGCCAGTAGTATATCGAACAATGAGCAGTTCTTC | CASSISNNEQFF